The 4 T cell receptor beta chains given below trace back to one sample, sequenced in a study of cytomegalovirus exposure and HLA in healthy donors. It was with 60 Vbeta and 13 Jbeta primers that the PCR ran. Assay used: immunoSEQ multiplex PCR; TCRdb lists only in-frame clones, some missing. The table records under 200,000 clones, approximately 77% of them present only once. The sequenced sample was PBMCs. These receptors came from a male donor in good health and CMV-seropositive.

The gene calls are TRBV7-2 and TRBJ2-3; no firm D call. Per the germline V gene, CDR1 is SGHTA and CDR2 is FQGNSA. This CDR3 has 12 residues. V was shortened by 5 bases and J by 2 bases, with 5 bases between the two germline ends. The CDR3 loop reads CASSTYTDTQYF. The CDR3, as DNA: TGTGCCAGCAGCACCTACACAGATACGCAGTATTTT.

In DNA form, the CDR3 reads TGTGCCAGCGCCAGGGGTAGCAATCAGCCCCAGCATTTT. This translates into CASARGSNQPQHF. V usage is TRBV6-6 and J usage is TRBJ1-5; perhaps TRBD1 as D (6 bases). This CDR3 is built from 13 residues. Germline CDR1 and CDR2: MNHNY and SVGAGI (reference sequence). V lost 8 bases, J lost 0 bases, and 8 bases lay in between.

This chain connects TRBV12-5 to TRBJ2-5; 9 bases match TRBD2. V was pared by 2 bases and J by 4 bases, with 5 bases of the junction left unmatched. The CDR3 runs 15 residues. Germline V gene data show CDR1 as LGHNT and CDR2 as FRNRAP. CDR3 amino acids: CASGLSSGGGETQYF. As DNA, the CDR3 is TGTGCTAGTGGTTTGAGTAGCGGGGGTGGAGAGACCCAGTACTTC.

This chain joins TRBV7-9 and TRBJ2-7; 8 bases fit TRBD1. Germline V gene data show CDR1 as SEHNR and CDR2 as FQNEAQ (reference sequence). CDR3 length: 13 amino acids. The junction had 7 bases not matched to a gene; V was cut back by 11 bases and J by 1 base. The CDR3: CAEEGQGSYEQYF. CDR3 DNA: TGTGCCGAAGAAGGACAGGGTTCCTACGAGCAGTACTTC.